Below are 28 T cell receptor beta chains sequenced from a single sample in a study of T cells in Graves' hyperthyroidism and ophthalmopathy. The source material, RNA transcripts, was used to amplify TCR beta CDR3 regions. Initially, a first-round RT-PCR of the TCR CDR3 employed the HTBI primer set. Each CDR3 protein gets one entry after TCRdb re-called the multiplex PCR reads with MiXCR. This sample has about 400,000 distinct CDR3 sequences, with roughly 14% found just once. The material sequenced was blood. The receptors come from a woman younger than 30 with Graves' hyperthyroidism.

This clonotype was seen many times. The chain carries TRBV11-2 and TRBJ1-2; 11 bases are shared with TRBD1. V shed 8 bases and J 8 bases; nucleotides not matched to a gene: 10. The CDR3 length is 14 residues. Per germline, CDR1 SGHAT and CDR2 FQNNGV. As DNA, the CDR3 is TGTGCCAGCGCCGGGACAGGGGGAGGGAACGGCTACACCTTC. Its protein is CASAGTGGGNGYTF.

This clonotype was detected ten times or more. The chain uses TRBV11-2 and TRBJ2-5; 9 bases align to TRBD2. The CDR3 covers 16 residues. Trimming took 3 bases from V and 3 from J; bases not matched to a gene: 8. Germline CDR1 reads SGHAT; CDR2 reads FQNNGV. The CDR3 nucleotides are TGTGCCAGCAGCTTCGAAGAGGGACTAGCTGAAGAGACCCAGTACTTC. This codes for CASSFEEGLAEETQYF.

The CDR3 DNA sequence: TGTGCCAGCAATGGGGGCCCCTACAATGAGCAGTTCTTC. This encodes CASNGGPYNEQFF. The chain combines TRBV9 with TRBJ2-1; weak D call: TRBD1 (6 bases). Looked up from germline, CDR1 is SGDLS and CDR2 is YYNGEE. CDR3 length equals 13 residues. Between the trimmed V and J ends, which lost 6 bases and 2 bases, there was a span of 9 bases. The variable domain in full, with the rest retrieved from reference TRBV9 and TRBJ2-1, is DSGVTQTPKHLITATGQRVTLRCSPRSGDLSVYWYQQSLDQGLQFLIQYYNGEERAKGNILERFSAQQFPDLHSELNLSSLELGDSALYFCASNGGPYNEQFFGPGTRLTVL.

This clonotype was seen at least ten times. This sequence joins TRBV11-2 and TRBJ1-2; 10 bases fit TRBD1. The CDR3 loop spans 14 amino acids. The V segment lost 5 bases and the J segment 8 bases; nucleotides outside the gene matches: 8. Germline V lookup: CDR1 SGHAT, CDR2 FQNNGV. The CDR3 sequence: CASSPTGGMWGYTF. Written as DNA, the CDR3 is TGTGCCAGCAGCCCGACAGGGGGCATGTGGGGCTACACCTTC.

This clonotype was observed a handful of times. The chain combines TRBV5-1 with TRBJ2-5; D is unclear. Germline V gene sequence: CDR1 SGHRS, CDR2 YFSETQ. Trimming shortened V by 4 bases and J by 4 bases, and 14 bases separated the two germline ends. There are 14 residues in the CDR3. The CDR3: CASSPTGSGETQYF. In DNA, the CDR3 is TGCGCCAGCAGCCCGACCGGGTCTGGAGAGACCCAGTACTTC.

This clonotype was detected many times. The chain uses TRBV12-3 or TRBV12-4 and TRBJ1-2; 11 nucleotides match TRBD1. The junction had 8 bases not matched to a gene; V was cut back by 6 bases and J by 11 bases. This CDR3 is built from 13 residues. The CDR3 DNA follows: TGTGCCAGCAGGCGGAGGACAGGGGGCCGGTACACCTTC. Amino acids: CASRRRTGGRYTF.

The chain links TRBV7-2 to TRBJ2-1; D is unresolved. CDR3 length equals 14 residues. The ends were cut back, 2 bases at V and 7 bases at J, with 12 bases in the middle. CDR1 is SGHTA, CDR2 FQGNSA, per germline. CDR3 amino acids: CASSLQRLPNEQFF. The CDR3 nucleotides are TGTGCCAGCAGCTTACAACGGCTCCCTAATGAGCAGTTCTTC.

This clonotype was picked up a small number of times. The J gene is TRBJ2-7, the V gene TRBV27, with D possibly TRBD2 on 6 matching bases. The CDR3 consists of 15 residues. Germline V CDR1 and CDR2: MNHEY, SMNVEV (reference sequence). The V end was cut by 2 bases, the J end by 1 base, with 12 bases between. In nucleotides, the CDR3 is TGTGCCAGCAGTTTAGCTGGGAGGCGGTCCTACGAGCAGTACTTC. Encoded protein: CASSLAGRRSYEQYF.

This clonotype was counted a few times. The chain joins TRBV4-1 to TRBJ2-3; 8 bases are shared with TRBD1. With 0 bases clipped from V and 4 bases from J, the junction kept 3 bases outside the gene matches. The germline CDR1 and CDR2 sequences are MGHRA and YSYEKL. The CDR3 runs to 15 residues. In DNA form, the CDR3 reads TGCGCCAGCAGCCAAGATCAACAGGGGGCAGATACGCAGTATTTT. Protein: CASSQDQQGADTQYF.

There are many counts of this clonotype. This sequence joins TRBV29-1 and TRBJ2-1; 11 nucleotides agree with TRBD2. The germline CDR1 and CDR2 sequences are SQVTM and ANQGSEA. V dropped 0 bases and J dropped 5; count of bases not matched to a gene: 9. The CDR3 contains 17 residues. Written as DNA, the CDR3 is TGCAGCGTTGAAGAGGATGCGGGACTAGCGGTAGACAATGAGCAGTTCTTC. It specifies CSVEEDAGLAVDNEQFF.

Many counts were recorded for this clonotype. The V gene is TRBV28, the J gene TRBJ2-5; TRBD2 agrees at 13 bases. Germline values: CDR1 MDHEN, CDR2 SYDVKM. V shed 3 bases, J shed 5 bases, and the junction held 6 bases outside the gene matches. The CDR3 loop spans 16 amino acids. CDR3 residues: CASSFAGLAGRETQYF. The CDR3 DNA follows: TGTGCCAGCAGTTTTGCGGGACTAGCGGGGAGGGAGACCCAGTACTTC. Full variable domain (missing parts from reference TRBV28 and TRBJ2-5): DVKVTQSSRYLVKRTGEKVFLECVQDMDHENMFWYRQDPGLGLRLIYFSYDVKMKEKGDIPEGYSVSREKKERFSLILESASTNQTSMYLCASSFAGLAGRETQYFGPGTRLLVL.

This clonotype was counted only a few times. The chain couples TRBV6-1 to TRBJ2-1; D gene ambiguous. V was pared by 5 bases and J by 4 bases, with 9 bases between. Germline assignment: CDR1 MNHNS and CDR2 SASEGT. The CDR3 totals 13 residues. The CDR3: CASSYYQYNEQFF. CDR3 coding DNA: TGTGCCAGCAGTTATTATCAGTACAATGAGCAGTTCTTC.

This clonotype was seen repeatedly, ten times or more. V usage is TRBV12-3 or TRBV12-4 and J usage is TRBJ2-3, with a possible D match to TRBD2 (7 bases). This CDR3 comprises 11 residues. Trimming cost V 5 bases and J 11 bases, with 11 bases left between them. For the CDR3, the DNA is TGTGCCAGCAGTGGGAGGGGGGAGCAGTATTTT. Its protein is CASSGRGEQYF.

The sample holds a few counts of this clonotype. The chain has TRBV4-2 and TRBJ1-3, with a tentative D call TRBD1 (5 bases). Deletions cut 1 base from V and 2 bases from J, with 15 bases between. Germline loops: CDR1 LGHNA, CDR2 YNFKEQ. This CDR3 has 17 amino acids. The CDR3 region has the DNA TGTGCCAGCAGCCAAGGTCCTCCGGGACGGACTGGAAACACCATATATTTT. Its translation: CASSQGPPGRTGNTIYF.

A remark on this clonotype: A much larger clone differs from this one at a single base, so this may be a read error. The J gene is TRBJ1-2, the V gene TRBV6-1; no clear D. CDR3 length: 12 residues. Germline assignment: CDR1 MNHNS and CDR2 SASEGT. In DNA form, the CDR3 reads TGTGCCAGCAGTGAATTTATGGAAGGCTACGCCTTC. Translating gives CASSEFMEGYAF.

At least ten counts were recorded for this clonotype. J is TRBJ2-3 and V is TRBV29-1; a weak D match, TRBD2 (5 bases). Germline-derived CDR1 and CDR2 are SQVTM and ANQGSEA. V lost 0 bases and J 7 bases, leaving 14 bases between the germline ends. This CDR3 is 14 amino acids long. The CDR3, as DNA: TGCAGCGTTGAAGATTACGGGGTTATGTATACGCAGTATTTT. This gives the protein CSVEDYGVMYTQYF.

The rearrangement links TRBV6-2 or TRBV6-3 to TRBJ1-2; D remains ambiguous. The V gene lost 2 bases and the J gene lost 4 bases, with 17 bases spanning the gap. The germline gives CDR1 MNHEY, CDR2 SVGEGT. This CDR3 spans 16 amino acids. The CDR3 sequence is CASSYGSVRRLYGYTF. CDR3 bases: TGTGCCAGCAGTTACGGGTCTGTGCGGAGACTCTATGGCTACACCTTC.

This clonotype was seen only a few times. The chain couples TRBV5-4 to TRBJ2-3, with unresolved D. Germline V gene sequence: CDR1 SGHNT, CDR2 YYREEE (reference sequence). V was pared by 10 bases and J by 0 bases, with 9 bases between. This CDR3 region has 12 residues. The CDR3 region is CACSFSTDTQYF. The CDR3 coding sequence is TGTGCCTGTAGTTTTAGCACAGATACGCAGTATTTT.

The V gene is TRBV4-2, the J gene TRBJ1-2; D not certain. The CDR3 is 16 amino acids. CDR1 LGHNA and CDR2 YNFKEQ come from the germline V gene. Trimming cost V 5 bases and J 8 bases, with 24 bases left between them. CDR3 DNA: TGTGCCAGCAGCTTGGAAATTCTCAGGAGTGGAGAGGGCTACACCTTC. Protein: CASSLEILRSGEGYTF.

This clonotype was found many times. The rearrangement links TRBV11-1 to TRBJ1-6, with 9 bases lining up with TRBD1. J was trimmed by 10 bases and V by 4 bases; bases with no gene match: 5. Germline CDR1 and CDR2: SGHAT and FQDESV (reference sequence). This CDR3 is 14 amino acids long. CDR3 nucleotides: TGTGCCAGCAGCTCGGGACAGGGTGGCTCACCCCTCCACTTT. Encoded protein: CASSSGQGGSPLHF.

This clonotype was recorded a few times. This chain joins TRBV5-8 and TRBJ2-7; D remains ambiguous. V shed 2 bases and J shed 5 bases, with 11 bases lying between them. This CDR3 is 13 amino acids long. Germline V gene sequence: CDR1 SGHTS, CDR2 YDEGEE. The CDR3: CASSFGLGDEQYF. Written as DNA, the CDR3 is TGTGCCAGCAGCTTTGGTCTGGGCGACGAGCAGTACTTC.

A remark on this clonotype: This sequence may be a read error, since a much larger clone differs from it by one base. The CDR3 reads CASRREEDEQFF. The DNA of the CDR3 is TGTGCCAGCCGCAGAGAAGAGGATGAGCAGTTCTTC. The chain employs TRBV11-2 and TRBJ2-1; D gene uncertain. The germline CDR1 and CDR2 sequences are SGHAT and FQNNGV. The V end was cut by 8 bases, the J end by 8 bases, with 13 bases between. This CDR3 is built from 12 residues.

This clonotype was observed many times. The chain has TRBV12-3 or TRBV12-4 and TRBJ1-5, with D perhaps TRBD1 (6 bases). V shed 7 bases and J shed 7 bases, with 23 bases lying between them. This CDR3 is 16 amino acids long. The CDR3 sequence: CASTLRWGGGNQPQHF. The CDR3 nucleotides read TGTGCCAGCACCCTCCGCTGGGGAGGGGGAAACCAGCCCCAGCATTTT.

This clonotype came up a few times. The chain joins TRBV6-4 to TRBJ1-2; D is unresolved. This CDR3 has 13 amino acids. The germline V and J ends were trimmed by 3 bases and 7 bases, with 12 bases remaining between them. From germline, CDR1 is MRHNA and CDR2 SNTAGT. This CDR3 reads CASSEEGIGGYTF. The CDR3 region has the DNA TGTGCCAGCAGTGAGGAGGGCATCGGTGGCTACACCTTC.

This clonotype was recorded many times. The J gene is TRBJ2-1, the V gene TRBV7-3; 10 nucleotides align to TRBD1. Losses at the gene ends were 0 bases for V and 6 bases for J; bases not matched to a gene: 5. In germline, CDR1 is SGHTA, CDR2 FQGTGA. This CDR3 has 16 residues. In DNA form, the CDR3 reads TGTGCCAGCAGCTTAACTCCGGGACAGGGGACCAATGAGCAGTTCTTC. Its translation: CASSLTPGQGTNEQFF.

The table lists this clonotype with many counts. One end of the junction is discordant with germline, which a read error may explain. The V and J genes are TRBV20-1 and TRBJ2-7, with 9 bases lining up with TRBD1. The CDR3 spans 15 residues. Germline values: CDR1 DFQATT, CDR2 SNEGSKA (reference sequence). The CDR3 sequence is CSASPLGTGSYEQYF. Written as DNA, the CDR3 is TGCAGTGCTAGCCCACTCGGGACAGGGTCCTACGAACAGTACTTC.

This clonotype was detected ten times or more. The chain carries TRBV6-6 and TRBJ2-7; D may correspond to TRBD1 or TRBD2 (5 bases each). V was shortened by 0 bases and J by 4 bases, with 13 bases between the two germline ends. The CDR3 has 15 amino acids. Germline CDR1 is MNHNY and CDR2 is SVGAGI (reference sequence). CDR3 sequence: CASSYSTGLFYEQYF. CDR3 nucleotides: TGTGCCAGCAGTTACTCGACGGGGCTCTTTTACGAGCAGTACTTC.

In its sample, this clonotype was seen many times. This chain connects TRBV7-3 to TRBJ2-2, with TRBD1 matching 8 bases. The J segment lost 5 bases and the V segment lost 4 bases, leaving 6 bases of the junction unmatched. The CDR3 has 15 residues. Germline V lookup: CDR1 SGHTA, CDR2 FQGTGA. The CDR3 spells CASSYLGQGTGELFF. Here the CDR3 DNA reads TGTGCCAGCAGCTACCTCGGACAGGGTACCGGGGAGCTGTTTTTT.